The T cell receptor beta chain under discussion was sequenced for a study of cytotoxic CD8 clonotypes in ibrutinib-treated CLL. Study as a whole: Within the patient group, eleven to twelve were relapsed/refractory and 15 treatment-naive, and 17 were IGHV unmutated. Mean values per sample were hundreds of thousands of productive templates and tens of thousands of productive rearrangements.

Profiling relied on immunoSEQ multiplex PCR, and the TCRdb table lists in-frame clones only, not all of them. Of 130,000 or so clones in the sample, approximately 83% were seen once. On this clone itself: Its antigen is currently unknown.

CDR1 and CDR2 (germline): MDHEN, SYDVKM. This CDR3 contains 15 residues. Trimming stripped 6 bases from V and 3 bases from J, with 18 bases between. Findings and caveats of the study: Having risen at ibrutinib response, clonality had fallen back toward baseline by progression. Age-matched healthy donor levels were exceeded by baseline clonality, which tracked circulating CD8+ T-cell counts.

Material: PBMCs, obtained after 24 months of ibrutinib treatment. The origin of this receptor is a human donor with chronic lymphocytic leukemia. The chain recombines TRBV28 with TRBJ2-7, with unresolved D. CDR3 in DNA: TGTGCCAGCAGAGCAGCTACCCTTTCCCGCTACGAGCAGTACTTC. Its translation is CASRAATLSRYEQYF.